One sample yielded the 13 T cell receptor beta chains listed below, sequenced in a study of vaccination effects on CD4 cells after COVID-19 (dated 2022 in TCRdb). The library was obtained by the immunoSEQ multiplex PCR assay. This immuneACCESS table, as held by TCRdb, lists in-frame sequences with V and J called but not all clones. Of the missing ones, under half trace to an unresolved V gene in checked studies; the others have no known cause. In all, the sample holds 30,000 to 40,000 clones, and around 80% of those were seen once. The top ten hold less than 2% of the sample. No antigens are known for them. The ViraFEST assay stimulated PBMC with viral peptide pools and then used TCR sequencing to identify antigen-specific CD4+ T cell clonotypes by expansion. After around eleven days of culture, CD4+ T cells were isolated with the EasySep CD4+ T cell isolation kit. Participants received two doses of either the BNT162b2 or the mRNA-1273 mRNA SARS-CoV-2 vaccine.

Sequenced material: CD4+ T cells from PBMCs cultured with HCoV-NL63 spike peptides, taken after COVID-19 vaccination. The sample's cell subset or site, from its label and the paper: HCoV-NL63 spike overlapping peptide pool stimulation. These receptors were taken from a human donor who received a COVID-19 vaccine. Some clones in this sample may be carry-over from other donors' samples.

The rearrangement uses TRBV27 and TRBJ2-1; 10 nucleotides align to TRBD1. V shed 2 bases, J shed 7 bases, and the junction held 8 bases outside the gene matches. This CDR3 spans 16 amino acids. The germline CDR1 and CDR2 sequences are MNHEY and SMNVEV (reference sequence). In nucleotides, the CDR3 is TGTGCCAGCAGTTTAAGGGACAGGGGAGGAGGTAATGAGCAGTTCTTC. It encodes CASSLRDRGGGNEQFF.

The chain uses TRBV27 and TRBJ2-1; 7 nucleotides agree with TRBD2. This CDR3 has 18 amino acids. Per germline, CDR1 MNHEY and CDR2 SMNVEV (reference sequence). The V gene end was trimmed by 0 bases and the J gene end by 4 bases; junction bases not matched to a gene: 12. The CDR3 region is CASSLSAPGGGLYNEQFF. CDR3 coding DNA: TGTGCCAGCAGTTTATCGGCCCCCGGCGGGGGACTTTACAATGAGCAGTTCTTC.

The rearrangement joins TRBV5-8 to TRBJ2-3; 7 bases match TRBD2. CDR1 is SGHTS and CDR2 is YDEGEE in the germline V gene. V gave up 7 bases and J gave up 5 bases; unmatched junction bases: 19. CDR3 length: 17 residues. The CDR3 here is CASPAGVARNPKDTQYF. CDR3 nucleotides: TGTGCCAGCCCGGCGGGGGTCGCCAGGAATCCCAAAGATACGCAGTATTTT.

This clone was detected a few times. The V call is TRBV27, the J call TRBJ2-1, with TRBD2 as a possible D gene (6 bases). V was shortened by 8 bases and J by 9 bases, with 26 bases between the two germline ends. The CDR3 runs 16 residues. Looked up from germline, CDR1 is MNHEY and CDR2 is SMNVEV (reference sequence). This chain's CDR3 is CASYSIRDSKSGEQFF. As DNA, the CDR3 is TGTGCCAGCTATTCTATCCGGGACTCAAAGTCGGGTGAGCAGTTCTTC.

Only one count was recorded for this clone. The J gene is TRBJ2-1, the V gene TRBV24-1; TRBD1 matches at 7 bases. The CDR3 loop spans 15 amino acids. Trimming at V came to 7 bases and at J to 7 bases, leaving 12 bases not matched to a gene. Germline CDR1 KGHDR, CDR2 SFDVKD. CDR3 protein: CATSPSRTGRNEQFF. CDR3 coding DNA: TGTGCCACCAGCCCCAGCCGGACAGGTCGGAATGAGCAGTTCTTC.

CDR3 protein: CASSQSSGVNTEAFF. In DNA, the CDR3 is TGTGCCAGCAGCCAGTCGTCCGGGGTGAACACTGAAGCTTTCTTT. The rearrangement uses TRBV3-1 (or the pseudogene TRBV3-2) and TRBJ1-1; no firm D call. Germline lookup yields CDR1 LGHDT and CDR2 YNNKEL (reference sequence). Trimming cost V 3 bases and J 0 bases, with 11 bases left between them. The CDR3 totals 15 residues.

The chain recombines TRBV2 with TRBJ1-5, with TRBD1 as a possible D gene (6 bases). Between the trimmed V and J ends, which lost 6 bases and 4 bases, there was a span of 13 bases. Germline lookup yields CDR1 SNHLY and CDR2 FYNNEI. The CDR3 runs 14 residues. The CDR3 bases are TGTGCCAGCAGCAGGACAGAAAGTAATCAGCCCCAGCATTTT. Amino acid sequence: CASSRTESNQPQHF.

The chain is built from TRBV28 and TRBJ1-2, with D maybe TRBD1 (6 bases). Germline CDR1 MDHEN, CDR2 SYDVKM. Trimming left V 5 bases short and J 4 bases short, with 11 bases between. The length of the CDR3 is 13 residues. This chain's CDR3 is CASSPGTSYGYTF. CDR3 DNA: TGTGCCAGCAGTCCCGGGACAAGCTATGGCTACACCTTC.

The J gene is TRBJ1-1, the V gene TRBV14; maybe TRBD1 (5 bases). The CDR3 totals 16 residues. Germline assignment: CDR1 SGHDN and CDR2 FVKESK. The V end was cut by 0 bases, the J end by 5 bases, with 16 bases between. The CDR3 region has the DNA TGTGCCAGCAGCCAAGATCGCCCCCGGGGGGGAACTGAAGCTTTCTTT. This sequence encodes CASSQDRPRGGTEAFF.

The rearrangement links TRBV7-9 to TRBJ2-7; D not resolved. CDR1 is SEHNR and CDR2 is FQNEAQ in the germline V gene (reference sequence). The CDR3 has 12 amino acids. V lost 5 bases and J lost 2, with 7 bases in between. The CDR3 DNA sequence: TGTGCCAGCAGCGGGATAACCTACGAGCAGTACGTC. This encodes CASSGITYEQYV.

This clone was seen a few times. V usage is TRBV18 and J usage is TRBJ1-4; 8 bases fit TRBD1. The J segment lost 2 bases and the V segment lost 1 base, leaving 3 bases of the junction unmatched. Germline loops: CDR1 KGHSH, CDR2 LQKENI. This CDR3 has 16 amino acids. The CDR3 sequence is CASSPRQGATNEKLFF. CDR3 in DNA: TGTGCCAGCTCACCACGGCAGGGGGCGACTAATGAAAAACTGTTTTTT.

This sequence joins TRBV7-3 and TRBJ2-3, with 8 bases identical to TRBD1. Germline CDR1 reads SGHTA; CDR2 reads FQGTGA. J gave up 6 bases and V 0 bases, and 5 bases lay outside the gene matches. The CDR3 consists of 15 residues. CDR3 sequence reads: CASSLTSGGDDTQYF. CDR3 coding DNA: TGTGCCAGCAGCTTAACGTCAGGGGGCGATGATACGCAGTATTTT.

V is TRBV7-2 and J is TRBJ2-3; D might be TRBD1 (6 bases). Germline CDR1 and CDR2: SGHTA and FQGNSA. The CDR3 consists of 15 residues. Trimming removed 6 bases from V and 0 bases from J, with 13 bases in between. For the CDR3, the DNA is TGTGCCAGCAGATATACAGGGTCGAGCACAGATACGCAGTATTTT. Its protein is CASRYTGSSTDTQYF.